Below are 20 T cell receptor beta chains sequenced from a single sample in a study of T cell responses to AZD1222 COVID-19 vaccine. Sequencing was performed with immunoSEQ multiplex PCR; in TCRdb, only in-frame clones are kept and a portion is missing. Found here are more than 85,000 clones, around 92% of them singletons; the top ten hold about 7.8%. This material consisted of peripheral blood, taken on day 0 of AZD1222 vaccination. These receptors originate from an adult in good health.

The rearrangement joins TRBV30 to TRBJ1-1, with 9 bases matching TRBD1. Germline V lookup: CDR1 GTSNPN, CDR2 SVGIG (reference sequence). J was trimmed by 4 bases and V by 4 bases; bases with no gene match: 4. The CDR3 is 13 residues long. This CDR3 is CAWKRQGGTEAFF. In nucleotides, the CDR3 is TGTGCCTGGAAAAGACAGGGGGGCACTGAAGCTTTCTTT. Full variable domain (missing parts from reference TRBV30 and TRBJ1-1): SQTIHQWPATLVQPVGSPLSLECTVEGTSNPNLYWYRQAAGRGLQLLFYSVGIGQISSEVPQNLSASRPQDRQFILSSKKLLLSDSGFYLCAWKRQGGTEAFFGQGTRLTVV.

The J gene is TRBJ2-7, the V gene TRBV7-2; maybe TRBD1 (5 bases). Germline CDR1 SGHTA, CDR2 FQGNSA. The CDR3 is 14 residues long. The V end was cut by 1 base, the J end by 3 bases, with 10 bases between. The CDR3 sequence is CASSLGQGIYEQYF. CDR3 DNA sequence: TGTGCCAGCAGCTTAGGTCAGGGTATCTACGAGCAGTACTTC.

The gene calls are TRBV5-4 and TRBJ1-2, with a weak D call TRBD1 (6 bases). V was shortened by 0 bases and J by 9 bases, with 12 bases between the two germline ends. Germline V gene data show CDR1 as SGHNT and CDR2 as YYREEE (reference sequence). The CDR3 length is 13 residues. The CDR3 is CASSLAGVGRYTF. The CDR3 DNA reads TGTGCCAGCAGCTTGGCAGGGGTCGGGCGCTACACCTTC.

This chain joins TRBV30 and TRBJ1-4, with D possibly matching TRBD1 (5 bases). CDR1 is GTSNPN, CDR2 SVGIG, per germline (reference sequence). Between the trimmed V and J ends, which lost 4 bases and 6 bases, there was a span of 9 bases. CDR3 length equals 12 residues. CDR3 in amino acids: CAWMGQDEKLFF. The DNA for the CDR3 is TGTGCCTGGATGGGGCAGGATGAAAAACTGTTTTTT. The variable domain in full, with the rest retrieved from reference TRBV30 and TRBJ1-4, is SQTIHQWPATLVQPVGSPLSLECTVEGTSNPNLYWYRQAAGRGLQLLFYSVGIGQISSEVPQNLSASRPQDRQFILSSKKLLLSDSGFYLCAWMGQDEKLFFGSGTQLSVL.

This clone appeared once. The chain has TRBV4-2 and TRBJ2-5; 10 nucleotides align to TRBD2. CDR1 is LGHNA and CDR2 is YNFKEQ in the germline V gene. Trimming at V came to 4 bases and at J to 5 bases, leaving 7 bases not matched to a gene. The length of the CDR3 is 15 residues. CDR3 sequence (DNA): TGTGCCAGCAGCCGTGGGACTAGCGACGGGGAGACCCAGTACTTC. It codes for CASSRGTSDGETQYF.

The chain is built from TRBV19 and TRBJ1-2; tentatively, D is TRBD1 (5 bases). V shed 11 bases and J shed 8 bases, with 12 bases lying between them. The CDR3 sequence is 10 residues long. CDR1 and CDR2 from the germline V gene are LNHDA and SQIVND (reference sequence). This chain's CDR3 is CARGVLGYTF. DNA for the CDR3: TGTGCCCGGGGGGTGCTGGGCTACACCTTC.

This clone was detected a few times. This chain joins TRBV19 and TRBJ1-4; 9 bases are a match to TRBD1. CDR3 length: 15 amino acids. CDR1 LNHDA and CDR2 SQIVND come from the germline V gene (reference sequence). V was clipped by 6 bases and J by 4 bases; unmatched bases: 6. The CDR3 coding sequence is TGTGCCAGTAGGAGGACAGGGGACGGTAATGAAAAACTGTTTTTT. Protein product: CASRRTGDGNEKLFF.

This clone appeared once. The chain recombines TRBV19 with TRBJ1-6; a possible D gene is TRBD1 (6 bases). Trimming left V 9 bases short and J 12 bases short, with 18 bases between. This CDR3 contains 13 residues. Germline CDR1 reads LNHDA; CDR2 reads SQIVND (reference sequence). CDR3 DNA: TGTGCCAGCGCAGCCAGACAGGACCGACCCCTCCACTTT. Amino acid sequence: CASAARQDRPLHF.

This chain uses TRBV11-2 with TRBJ2-7; tentatively, D is TRBD2 (6 bases). CDR3 length equals 12 residues. Trimming pared 5 bases from V and 4 bases from J, leaving 9 bases between. Germline values: CDR1 SGHAT, CDR2 FQNNGV. This chain's CDR3 is CASSLRGYEQYF. For the CDR3, the DNA is TGTGCCAGCAGCCTTCGGGGGTACGAGCAGTACTTC.

V is TRBV3-1 (or the pseudogene TRBV3-2) and J is TRBJ1-6; TRBD1 might be the D (5 bases). The germline V gene has CDR1 LGHDT and CDR2 YNNKEL (reference sequence). The V end lost 4 bases, the J end lost 7 bases, and 11 bases lay between the germline ends. The length of the CDR3 is 14 residues. The CDR3 DNA reads TGTGCCAGCAGCCGGACATCCTCAAATTCACCCCTCCACTTT. Translation: CASSRTSSNSPLHF.

The rearrangement joins TRBV6-5 to TRBJ1-3; the match to TRBD1 covers 8 bases. After removal of 6 bases from V and 4 bases from J, the junction contained 5 bases not matched to a gene. From germline, CDR1 is MNHEY and CDR2 SVGAGI. There are 14 residues in the CDR3. In nucleotides, the CDR3 is TGTGCCAGCAGCCTGGACAGGGTGGGAAACACCATATATTTT. Its translation is CASSLDRVGNTIYF.

V usage is TRBV10-3 and J usage is TRBJ2-7; the match to TRBD1 covers 9 bases. CDR1 is ENHRY and CDR2 is SYGVKD in the germline V gene. The CDR3 has 18 amino acids. The junction had 13 bases not matched to a gene; V was cut back by 0 bases and J by 4 bases. The CDR3 DNA is TGTGCCATCAGTGAGTCCAGGGGGGACCGGGACAGGGATTACGAGCAGTACTTC. Translation: CAISESRGDRDRDYEQYF.

The V and J genes are TRBV5-1 and TRBJ2-7; 8 bases match TRBD1. This CDR3 spans 13 amino acids. The germline V gene has CDR1 SGHRS and CDR2 YFSETQ. After removal of 4 bases from V and 4 bases from J, the junction contained 4 bases not matched to a gene. The CDR3 sequence is CASSEDRAYEQYF. The CDR3 coding sequence is TGCGCCAGCAGCGAGGACAGGGCTTACGAGCAGTACTTC.

The chain employs TRBV7-9 and TRBJ1-6, with TRBD1 matching over 7 bases. V was clipped by 8 bases and J by 9 bases; unmatched bases: 7. Germline V gene data show CDR1 as SEHNR and CDR2 as FQNEAQ (reference sequence). This CDR3 comprises 13 residues. In DNA form, the CDR3 reads TGTGCCAGCGATACAGGGGCGGGTTCACCCCTCCACTTT. Protein product: CASDTGAGSPLHF. Filled out from reference TRBV7-9 and TRBJ1-6, the complete variable domain reads DTGVSQNPRHKITKRGQNVTFRCDPISEHNRLYWYRQTLGQGPEFLTYFQNEAQLEKSRLLSDRFSAERPKGSFSTLEIQRTEQGDSAMYLCASDTGAGSPLHFGNGTRLTVT.

V is TRBV3-1 (or the pseudogene TRBV3-2) and J is TRBJ1-5, with D possibly being TRBD1 (5 bases). The V gene lost 0 bases and the J gene lost 7 bases, with 13 bases spanning the gap. This CDR3 region has 15 residues. Germline CDR1 is LGHDT and CDR2 is YNNKEL (reference sequence). The CDR3 protein is CASSQDWGPGQPQHF. CDR3 sequence (DNA): TGTGCCAGCAGCCAAGATTGGGGCCCGGGGCAGCCCCAGCATTTT.

The count of this clone is one. This chain connects TRBV4-2 to TRBJ1-4; D perhaps matches TRBD1 (5 bases). CDR1 and CDR2 from the germline V gene are LGHNA and YNFKEQ. This CDR3 has 16 residues. Between the trimmed V and J ends, which lost 0 bases and 6 bases, there was a span of 14 bases. Written as DNA, the CDR3 is TGTGCCAGCAGCCAAGATGGAGGGCAGGGACATGAAAAACTGTTTTTT. It translates to CASSQDGGQGHEKLFF.

The chain couples TRBV4-1 to TRBJ2-2; TRBD2 matches 9 bases. CDR3 length: 14 residues. With 3 bases clipped from V and 7 bases from J, the junction kept 3 bases outside the gene matches. From germline, CDR1 is MGHRA and CDR2 YSYEKL. The CDR3 DNA reads as TGCGCCAGCAGCCACTCGACTAGCGGCGGGGAGCTGTTTTTT. Translating it yields CASSHSTSGGELFF.

The chain couples TRBV4-1 to TRBJ1-2; 7 bases align to TRBD1. This CDR3 is built from 14 residues. Germline V gene sequence: CDR1 MGHRA, CDR2 YSYEKL. V lost 2 bases and J lost 4; bases outside the gene matches: 4. For the CDR3, the DNA is TGCGCCAGCAGCCAAAGGACAGGCCTCTATGGCTACACCTTC. This sequence encodes CASSQRTGLYGYTF.

The chain employs TRBV19 and TRBJ2-7; tentatively, D is TRBD2 (7 bases). Looked up from germline, CDR1 is LNHDA and CDR2 is SQIVND (reference sequence). The ends were cut back, 3 bases at V and 0 bases at J, with 9 bases in the middle. There are 14 residues in the CDR3. The CDR3 DNA reads as TGTGCCAGTAGTATGGGGGGGCGCTCCTACGAGCAGTACTTC. Protein: CASSMGGRSYEQYF. Supplemented by reference TRBV19 and TRBJ2-7, the full variable domain reads DGGITQSPKYLFRKEGQNVTLSCEQNLNHDAMYWYRQDPGQGLRLIYYSQIVNDFQKGDIAEGYSVSREKKESFPLTVTSAQKNPTAFYLCASSMGGRSYEQYFGPGTRLTVT.

The chain links TRBV3-1 (or the pseudogene TRBV3-2) to TRBJ2-3; D is possibly TRBD1 or TRBD2 (6 bases each). Germline CDR1 LGHDT, CDR2 YNNKEL (reference sequence). Trimming shortened V by 9 bases and J by 9 bases, and 16 bases separated the two germline ends. The CDR3 is made up of 12 amino acids. CDR3 coding DNA: TGTGCCAGTGGAGGGGGAGGCCAGACGCAGTATTTT. Translated: CASGGGGQTQYF.